This T cell receptor (beta chain) emerged from a study of T cells in Graves' hyperthyroidism and ophthalmopathy. RNA transcripts yielded amplified TCR beta CDR3 regions. In the first-round RT-PCR of the TCR CDR3, the HTBI primer set was used. MiXCR, applied by TCRdb to the multiplex PCR reads, yields one record per CDR3 protein. This table has more than 550,000 distinct CDR3 sequences, about 45% appearing once. Study-wide results and caveats: Prediction of ophthalmopathy progression came a median about 6 months pre-onset. A model of 13 V-J features distinguished ophthalmopathy from stable hyperthyroidism.

Trimming took off 4 bases at V and 2 bases at J, with 14 bases between the two ends. This CDR3 spans 15 amino acids. CDR1 is MNHEY and CDR2 is SVGAGI in the germline V gene. Diagnoses used clinical symptoms, serum thyroxine and TRAb, thyroid ultrasound and orbital computed tomography. Points on this clonotype: The antigen is unknown.

What was sequenced was peripheral blood or thyroid tissue (not recorded which). The chain employs TRBV6-5 and TRBJ1-2, with D perhaps TRBD1 (6 bases). The TCR originated in an adult man with Graves' disease, either hyperthyroidism or ophthalmopathy (not recorded which). The CDR3 nucleotides read TGTGCCAGCAGTTCCACCTGGGACACCAACTATGGCTACACCTTC. Translating it yields CASSSTWDTNYGYTF.